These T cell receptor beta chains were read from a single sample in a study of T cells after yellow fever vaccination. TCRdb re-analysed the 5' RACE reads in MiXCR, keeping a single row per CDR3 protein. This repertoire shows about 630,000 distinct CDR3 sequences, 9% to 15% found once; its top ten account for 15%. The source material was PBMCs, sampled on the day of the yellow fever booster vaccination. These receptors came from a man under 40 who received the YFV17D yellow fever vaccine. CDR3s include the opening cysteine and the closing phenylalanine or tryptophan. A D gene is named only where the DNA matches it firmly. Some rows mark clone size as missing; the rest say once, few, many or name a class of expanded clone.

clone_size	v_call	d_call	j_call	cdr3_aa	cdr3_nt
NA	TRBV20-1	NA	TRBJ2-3	CSVVEAGVTDTQYF	TGCAGTGTTGTAGAAGCGGGTGTCACAGATACGCAGTATTTT
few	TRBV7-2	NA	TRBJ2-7	CASSLAVGGPYEQYF	TGTGCCAGCAGCTTAGCGGTCGGGGGACCCTACGAGCAGTACTTC
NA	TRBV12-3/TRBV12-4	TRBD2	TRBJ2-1	CASSWPTGTSGGNEQFF	TGTGCCAGCAGTTGGCCCACCGGGACTAGCGGTGGGAATGAGCAGTTCTTC
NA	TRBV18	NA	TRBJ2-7	CASSPAGRYYEQYF	TGTGCCAGCTCACCTGCCGGGAGATACTACGAGCAGTACTTC
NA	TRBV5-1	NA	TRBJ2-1	CASSPRDSPYNEQFF	TGCGCCAGCAGCCCCCGGGACTCCCCCTACAATGAGCAGTTCTTC
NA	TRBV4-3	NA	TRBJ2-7	CASSGGRIYEQYF	TGCGCCAGCAGCGGGGGCAGAATCTACGAGCAGTACTTC
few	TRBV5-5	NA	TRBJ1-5	CASTGQGIDQPQHF	TGTGCCAGCACTGGGCAGGGGATAGATCAGCCCCAGCATTTT
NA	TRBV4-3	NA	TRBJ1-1	CASSQDAQGGTEAFF	TGCGCCAGCAGCCAAGATGCGCAGGGTGGGACTGAAGCTTTCTTT
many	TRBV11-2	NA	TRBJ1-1	CASSLDRNTEAFF	TGTGCCAGCAGCTTAGACAGGAACACTGAAGCTTTCTTT
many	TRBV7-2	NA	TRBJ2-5	CASSLGTGETQYF	TGTGCCAGCAGCTTAGGGACTGGTGAGACCCAGTACTTC
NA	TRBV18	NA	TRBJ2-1	CASSPATYNEQFF	TGTGCCAGCTCCCCGGCGACCTACAATGAGCAGTTCTTC
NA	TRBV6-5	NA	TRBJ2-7	CASSYSDAYEQYF	TGTGCCAGCAGTTACTCCGATGCCTACGAGCAGTACTTC
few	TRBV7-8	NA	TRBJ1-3	CASSLPRTDQGPSGNTIYF	TGTGCCAGCAGCTTACCCCGGACGGATCAGGGACCCTCTGGAAACACCATATATTTT
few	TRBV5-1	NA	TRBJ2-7	CASSTQSTEQYF	TGCGCCAGCAGCACCCAGTCGACCGAGCAGTACTTC
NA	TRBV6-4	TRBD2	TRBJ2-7	CASSDSREAPLEQYF	TGTGCCAGCAGTGACAGCCGGGAGGCCCCCTTGGAGCAGTACTTC
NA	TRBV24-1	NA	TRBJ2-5	CATSDQGRETQCF	TGTGCCACCAGTGATCAGGGTAGGGAGACCCAGTGCTTC
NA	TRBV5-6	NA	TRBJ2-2	CANSLGTGELFF	TGTGCCAACAGCTTGGGGACCGGGGAGCTGTTTTTT
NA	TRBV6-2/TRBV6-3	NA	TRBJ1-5	CASSFRDSNQPQHF	TGTGCCAGCAGTTTCCGGGACAGCAATCAGCCCCAGCATTTT
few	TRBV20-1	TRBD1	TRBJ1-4	CSATMTGRDEKLFF	TGCAGTGCTACCATGACAGGGCGAGATGAAAAACTGTTTTTT
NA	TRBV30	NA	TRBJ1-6	CAWSVQTDSPLHF	TGTGCCTGGAGTGTCCAGACCGATTCACCCCTCCACTTT
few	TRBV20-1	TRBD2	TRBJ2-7	CSATGLAGGPIGEQYF	TGCAGTGCCACAGGACTAGCGGGAGGGCCGATCGGCGAGCAGTACTTC
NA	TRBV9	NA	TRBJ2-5	CASSVGSGGQLKVAQYF	TGTGCCAGCAGCGTCGGTTCCGGGGGACAACTCAAGGTGGCCCAGTACTTC
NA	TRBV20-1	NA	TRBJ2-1	CSARDVGGPSYNEQFF	TGCAGTGCTAGAGACGTAGGGGGTCCCTCCTACAATGAGCAGTTCTTC
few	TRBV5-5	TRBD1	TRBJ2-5	CASSSQGQGVMETQYF	TGTGCCAGCAGCTCCCAAGGACAGGGAGTAATGGAGACCCAGTACTTC
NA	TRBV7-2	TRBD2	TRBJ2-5	CASSPQIGLAGGETQYF	TGTGCCAGCAGCCCCCAAATCGGACTAGCGGGAGGAGAGACCCAGTACTTC
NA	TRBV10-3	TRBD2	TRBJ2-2	CAIRPPSGSNTGELFF	TGTGCCATCAGGCCCCCCAGCGGGAGTAACACCGGGGAGCTGTTTTTT
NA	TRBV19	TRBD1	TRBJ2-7	CASSIGAQGAAQQYF	TGTGCCAGTAGTATTGGGGCACAGGGGGCGGCCCAGCAGTACTTC
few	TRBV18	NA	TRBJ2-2	CASSPAQANTGELFF	TGTGCCAGCTCACCAGCCCAGGCAAACACCGGGGAGCTGTTTTTT
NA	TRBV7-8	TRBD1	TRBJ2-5	CASHGRDRGPETQYF	TGTGCCAGCCACGGCCGGGACAGGGGCCCAGAGACCCAGTACTTC
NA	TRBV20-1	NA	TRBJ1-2	CSARGGGNYGYTF	TGCAGTGCTAGAGGGGGGGGAAACTATGGCTACACCTTC
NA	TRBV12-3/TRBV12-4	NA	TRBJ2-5	CASRPPGPVIETQYF	TGTGCCAGCAGACCTCCGGGACCCGTCATAGAGACCCAGTACTTC
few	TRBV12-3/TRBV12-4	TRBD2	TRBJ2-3	CASSPHLTSGVTDTQYF	TGTGCCAGCAGCCCCCACCTAACTAGCGGGGTAACAGATACGCAGTATTTT
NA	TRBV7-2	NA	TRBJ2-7	CASSLEGGIYYEQYF	TGTGCCAGCAGCTTGGAAGGGGGGATTTACTACGAGCAGTACTTC
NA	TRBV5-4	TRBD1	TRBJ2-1	CASSFPTGGSYNEQFF	TGTGCCAGCAGCTTTCCGACAGGGGGCTCGTACAATGAGCAGTTCTTC